This T cell receptor beta chain is from a study of T cell responses to AZD1222 COVID-19 vaccine. Data came from immunoSEQ multiplex PCR; TCRdb stores just in-frame clones and leaves some out. The sample shows 150,000 to 200,000 clones, about nine tenths of them seen only once. The receptor was derived from an adult in good health. Specimen: peripheral blood, collected on day 0 of AZD1222 vaccination.

Written as DNA, the CDR3 is TGTGCCAGCAGTCGGGGGGGCTGGTATGGCTACACCTTC. Translating gives CASSRGGWYGYTF. V gene TRBV14 combines with J gene TRBJ1-2; possible D gene TRBD1, 6 bases. The CDR3 totals 13 residues. Germline assignment: CDR1 SGHDN and CDR2 FVKESK. With 6 bases removed from V and 5 bases from J, the gap between germline ends came to 13 bases.